This passage covers 30 T cell receptor beta chains from one sample sequenced in a study of T cells in Graves' hyperthyroidism and ophthalmopathy. Amplification targeted TCR beta CDR3 regions from RNA transcripts. First-round RT-PCR of the TCR CDR3 relied on the HTBI primer set. Each CDR3 protein gets one entry after TCRdb re-called the multiplex PCR reads with MiXCR. The sample holds 450,000 to 500,000 distinct CDR3 sequences, approximately 22% seen once. Sequencing was performed on blood. The receptors stem from a woman in her 70s with Graves' ophthalmopathy.

This clonotype was seen a few times. The chain is built from TRBV27 and TRBJ1-1; D is perhaps TRBD1 (6 bases). This CDR3 region has 15 residues. Between the trimmed V and J ends, which lost 3 bases and 8 bases, there was a span of 19 bases. Germline lookup yields CDR1 MNHEY and CDR2 SMNVEV (reference sequence). The CDR3 DNA reads TGTGCCAGCAGTTTGTCATACGGGGAGGGGGTAGAAGCTTTCTTT. Amino acid sequence: CASSLSYGEGVEAFF.

This clonotype was seen many times. The genes are TRBV6-1 and TRBJ2-7, with D tentatively TRBD1 (5 bases). Germline CDR1 is MNHNS and CDR2 is SASEGT. The CDR3 is 14 amino acids. V was clipped by 5 bases and J by 4 bases, with 15 bases between them. The CDR3 protein is CASSFSQGRYEQYF. DNA for the CDR3: TGTGCCAGCAGTTTTTCCCAGGGAAGGTACGAGCAGTACTTC.

This rearrangement joins TRBV15 to TRBJ1-5; D possibly corresponds to TRBD1 (5 bases). Germline V gene sequence: CDR1 LNHNV, CDR2 YYDKDF (reference sequence). This CDR3 is built from 16 residues. With 0 bases removed from V and 1 base from J, the gap between germline ends came to 10 bases. The CDR3 coding sequence is TGTGCCACCAGCAGAGAATCAGGGTTGAGCAATCAGCCCCAGCATTTT. This codes for CATSRESGLSNQPQHF.

This clonotype turned up a few times. This chain joins TRBV5-1 and TRBJ2-1; 7 bases map to TRBD2. Germline trimming cut 3 bases from V and 0 bases from J; bases unmatched to any gene: 9. Germline CDR1 is SGHRS and CDR2 is YFSETQ. The CDR3 is 17 residues long. DNA of the CDR3: TGCGCCAGCAGCTCATTAGCGGGCGCCAGCTCCTACAATGAGCAGTTCTTC. This translates into CASSSLAGASSYNEQFF.

A few counts support this clonotype. The chain is built from TRBV12-5 and TRBJ2-4, with D uncertain. The CDR3 has 17 amino acids. The germline V gene encodes CDR1 LGHNT and CDR2 FRNRAP. The V end lost 1 base, the J end lost 3 bases, and 16 bases lay between the germline ends. CDR3 in amino acids: CASGLAIRTGLKNIQYF. The CDR3 nucleotides are TGTGCTAGTGGTTTGGCCATCAGAACGGGTCTCAAAAACATTCAGTACTTC.

This chain joins TRBV7-3 and TRBJ1-5, with TRBD1 as a possible D gene (6 bases). Trimming stripped 6 bases from V and 6 bases from J, with 18 bases between. CDR1 is SGHTA and CDR2 is FQGTGA in the germline V gene. The CDR3 spans 15 residues. The CDR3 nucleotides are TGTGCCAGCAGGACCCGGGACATATGGAGTCAGCCCCAGCATTTT. This sequence encodes CASRTRDIWSQPQHF.

The sample holds many counts of this clonotype. The chain couples TRBV18 to TRBJ2-5, with D possibly matching TRBD1 (5 bases). The V end was cut by 0 bases, the J end by 0 bases, with 8 bases between. Germline V lookup: CDR1 KGHSH, CDR2 LQKENI. The CDR3 is 15 amino acids. CDR3 in amino acids: CASSPPWGNQETQYF. The CDR3 region has the DNA TGTGCCAGCTCACCACCGTGGGGCAACCAAGAGACCCAGTACTTC. The whole variable domain, filled in from reference TRBV18 and TRBJ2-5, reads NAGVMQNPRHLVRRRGQEARLRCSPMKGHSHVYWYRQLPEEGLKFMVYLQKENIIDESGMPKERFSAEFPKEGPSILRIQQVVRGDSAAYFCASSPPWGNQETQYFGPGTRLLVL.

Only a few counts were recorded for this clonotype. The chain uses TRBV12-3 or TRBV12-4 and TRBJ2-1, with TRBD2 matching 15 bases. The CDR3 extends over 19 amino acids. The J segment lost 4 bases and the V segment lost 6 bases, leaving 13 bases of the junction unmatched. CDR3 protein: CASSSRGLAGGPPYNEQFF. The CDR3 coding sequence is TGTGCCAGCAGCTCCAGGGGACTAGCGGGAGGCCCCCCGTACAATGAGCAGTTCTTC.

The V gene is TRBV9, the J gene TRBJ2-3; TRBD1 or TRBD2 may be the D gene (6 bases each). The germline V and J ends were trimmed by 3 bases and 0 bases, with 11 bases remaining between them. CDR1 and CDR2 from the germline V gene are SGDLS and YYNGEE. The CDR3 spans 15 residues. CDR3 protein: CASSGGGLSTDTQYF. CDR3 in DNA: TGTGCCAGCAGCGGAGGGGGGTTAAGCACAGATACGCAGTATTTT.

Concerning this clonotype itself: This may be a read error, as it is one base from a much larger clone. V gene TRBV28 combines with J gene TRBJ2-5; D may be TRBD2 (6 bases). Germline-derived CDR1 and CDR2 are MDHEN and SYDVKM. The CDR3 runs to 14 residues. The CDR3 spells CASSSTSYQGTQYF. The CDR3, as DNA: TGTGCCAGCAGTTCGACTAGTTATCAAGGGACCCAGTACTTC.

In the case of this clonotype: A read error may be the cause here, since a much bigger clone is one base away. The CDR3 reads CANSLDRATPGAFF. DNA for the CDR3: TGTGCCAACAGCTTAGACAGAGCAACCCCGGGAGCTTTCTTT. The chain uses TRBV7-2 and TRBJ1-1; D possibly corresponds to TRBD1 (5 bases). The CDR3 loop spans 14 amino acids. Germline assignment: CDR1 SGHTA and CDR2 FQGNSA.

V usage is TRBV5-1 and J usage is TRBJ2-3; a possible D gene is TRBD2 (6 bases). Trimming shortened V by 0 bases and J by 6 bases, and 11 bases separated the two germline ends. This CDR3 is built from 14 residues. Germline-derived CDR1 and CDR2 are SGHRS and YFSETQ. The CDR3 loop reads CASSLGGNRDTQYF. In DNA form, the CDR3 reads TGCGCCAGCAGCTTGGGCGGGAACAGGGATACGCAGTATTTT.

This clonotype was found many times. The chain combines TRBV10-3 with TRBJ2-1; D uncertain. Germline V gene sequence: CDR1 ENHRY, CDR2 SYGVKD. The CDR3 has 14 residues. V gave up 0 bases and J gave up 3 bases, with 6 bases separating them. Here the CDR3 reads CAISESERYNEQFF. CDR3 nucleotides: TGTGCCATCAGTGAGTCGGAACGCTACAATGAGCAGTTCTTC.

There are many counts of this clonotype. The V and J genes are TRBV28 and TRBJ1-5; 9 positions match TRBD1. Germline V gene sequence: CDR1 MDHEN, CDR2 SYDVKM. The CDR3 is 19 amino acids. V dropped 8 bases and J dropped 2; count of bases not matched to a gene: 19. The CDR3 reads CASSEKRLGQGLRNQPQHF. Here the CDR3 DNA reads TGTGCCAGCTCCGAGAAGCGGCTGGGACAGGGTTTGCGCAATCAGCCCCAGCATTTT.

The J gene is TRBJ2-4, the V gene TRBV5-4; 11 bases line up with TRBD2. The CDR3 has 14 amino acids. The V segment lost 1 base and the J segment 8 bases; nucleotides outside the gene matches: 2. CDR1 and CDR2 (germline): SGHNT, YYREEE (reference sequence). DNA of the CDR3: TGTGCCAGCAGCTTGACTAGCGGGAGTTACATTCAGTACTTC. Translating it yields CASSLTSGSYIQYF.

In this sample, this clonotype turned up a few times. The rearrangement uses TRBV9 and TRBJ2-1; the match to TRBD2 covers 7 bases. V shed 3 bases, J shed 6 bases, and the junction held 3 bases outside the gene matches. Germline assignment: CDR1 SGDLS and CDR2 YYNGEE. The CDR3 totals 13 residues. The DNA of the CDR3 is TGTGCCAGCAGCGGCGCTAGCGGCAATGAGCAGTTCTTC. Translating gives CASSGASGNEQFF.

The V and J genes are TRBV20-1 and TRBJ2-5, with a tentative D call TRBD2 (6 bases). Germline CDR1 is DFQATT and CDR2 is SNEGSKA (reference sequence). The CDR3 has 14 amino acids. Trimming left V 5 bases short and J 2 bases short, with 15 bases between. Here the CDR3 reads CSAPASAYQETQYF. CDR3 bases: TGCAGTGCTCCCGCTAGCGCCTATCAAGAGACCCAGTACTTC.

This clonotype was seen many times. The chain is built from TRBV5-1 and TRBJ2-1; TRBD1 agrees at 8 bases. Germline CDR1 SGHRS, CDR2 YFSETQ. Germline trimming cut 6 bases from V and 7 bases from J; bases unmatched to any gene: 9. CDR3 length: 14 amino acids. The CDR3 coding sequence is TGCGCCAGCACCGGACAGGGTAGAGGAAATGAGCAGTTCTTC. It specifies CASTGQGRGNEQFF.

The chain has TRBV4-3 and TRBJ2-7; 9 nucleotides match TRBD1. Germline assignment: CDR1 LGHNA and CDR2 YSLEER. This CDR3 spans 16 amino acids. The junction had 5 bases not matched to a gene; V was cut back by 0 bases and J by 2 bases. The CDR3 sequence: CASSQEYRGPPYEQYF. CDR3 bases: TGCGCCAGCAGCCAAGAATACAGGGGGCCCCCCTACGAGCAGTACTTC.

This clonotype was counted many times. The chain joins TRBV6-2 or TRBV6-3 to TRBJ2-1, with 10 positions matching TRBD2. Germline V CDR1 and CDR2: MNHEY, SVGEGT. The CDR3 is 13 residues long. J was trimmed by 7 bases and V by 10 bases; bases with no gene match: 7. CDR3 nucleotide sequence: TGTGCCACAAAGCGGGGGGGTATGAATGAGCAGTTCTTC. Its protein is CATKRGGMNEQFF.

The sample holds a few counts of this clonotype. The rearrangement uses TRBV5-1 and TRBJ2-5; 7 bases align to TRBD1. CDR3 length: 15 residues. Trimming removed 4 bases from V and 3 bases from J; junction bases left unmatched: 9. Per germline, CDR1 SGHRS and CDR2 YFSETQ. The CDR3 nucleotides are TGCGCCAGCAGCATCACCCCGACAGGGAAAGAGACCCAGTACTTC. This codes for CASSITPTGKETQYF.

The rearrangement links TRBV5-1 to TRBJ2-1; 9 bases map to TRBD1. V was pared by 2 bases and J by 3 bases, with 3 bases of the junction left unmatched. CDR1 and CDR2 from the germline V gene are SGHRS and YFSETQ. This CDR3 is built from 15 residues. In DNA form, the CDR3 reads TGCGCCAGCAGCTTCGGGGACAGGGACTACAATGAGCAGTTCTTC. This translates into CASSFGDRDYNEQFF.

This clonotype came up a few times. The CDR3 is CATSGSGENYGYTF. The DNA of the CDR3 is TGTGCCACCAGTGGATCCGGGGAAAACTATGGCTACACCTTC. This chain uses TRBV24-1 with TRBJ1-2; D gene unclear. In germline, CDR1 is KGHDR, CDR2 SFDVKD. This CDR3 comprises 14 residues. The ends were cut back, 5 bases at V and 2 bases at J, with 11 bases in the middle.

The V call is TRBV20-1, the J call TRBJ2-7; D not certain. The length of the CDR3 is 12 residues. The V and J ends lost 1 base and 7 bases respectively, with 11 bases between them. CDR1 is DFQATT and CDR2 is SNEGSKA in the germline V gene (reference sequence). The CDR3, as DNA: TGCAGTGCTAGAGCTACCACTAAGGAGCAGTACTTC. Protein sequence: CSARATTKEQYF.

The table lists this clonotype with many counts. This chain connects TRBV30 to TRBJ1-1; TRBD1 matches 8 bases. V lost 0 bases to trimming and J lost 10 bases; unmatched junction nucleotides: 7. Germline loops: CDR1 GTSNPN, CDR2 SVGIG (reference sequence). There are 13 residues in the CDR3. CDR3 DNA sequence: TGTGCCTGGAGTGTACTACAGGGGGTATTAGCTTTCTTT. As protein: CAWSVLQGVLAFF.

This chain uses TRBV18 with TRBJ1-1; D gene ambiguous. The CDR3 extends over 14 amino acids. V was pared by 4 bases and J by 0 bases, with 9 bases between. Germline V gene data show CDR1 as KGHSH and CDR2 as LQKENI. The CDR3 DNA reads as TGTGCCAGCTCACACCAGGAATTGAACACTGAAGCTTTCTTT. It codes for CASSHQELNTEAFF.

This chain connects TRBV6-1 to TRBJ2-3, with TRBD2 identical over 7 bases. The CDR3 is 15 amino acids. After removal of 5 bases from V and 6 bases from J, the junction contained 11 bases not matched to a gene. CDR1 is MNHNS and CDR2 is SASEGT in the germline V gene. CDR3 nucleotide sequence: TGTGCCAGCAGTACAACCGGGACTACGCTGGATACGCAGTATTTT. Translated, it gives CASSTTGTTLDTQYF.

This clonotype was observed at least ten times. The gene calls are TRBV12-5 and TRBJ2-2; 7 bases match TRBD1. V was clipped by 5 bases and J by 7 bases; unmatched bases: 4. This CDR3 comprises 13 residues. CDR1 and CDR2 (germline): LGHNT, FRNRAP. CDR3 region: CASGLTGDGELFF. CDR3 nucleotide sequence: TGTGCTAGTGGTCTTACAGGGGACGGGGAGCTGTTTTTT.

The V and J genes are TRBV6-1 and TRBJ2-2; 10 bases agree with TRBD2. Per germline, CDR1 MNHNS and CDR2 SASEGT. V lost 6 bases and J lost 4; bases outside the gene matches: 5. The CDR3 sequence is 15 residues long. CDR3 bases: TGTGCCAGCAGGGTTCTAGCGGGAGTCACCGGGGAGCTGTTTTTT. Its protein product is CASRVLAGVTGELFF.

The chain joins TRBV13 to TRBJ2-2, with 7 bases identical to TRBD1. This CDR3 comprises 16 residues. The V segment lost 2 bases and the J segment 1 base; nucleotides outside the gene matches: 4. Germline V CDR1 and CDR2: PRHDT, FYEKMQ (reference sequence). DNA of the CDR3: TGTGCCAGCAGCTTAATGGGACAGATGAACACCGGGGAGCTGTTTTTT. Amino acid sequence: CASSLMGQMNTGELFF.